Listed below are T cell receptor beta chains from one sample, sequenced in a study of blood T cell repertoires in COVID-19. Here immunoSEQ multiplex PCR was the method, and the copy in TCRdb shows in-frame clones only, minus some. This sample has tens of thousands of clones, with 87% found just once. The source material was peripheral blood. The receptor set was obtained from a man between 45 and 60 years old with active COVID-19. CDR3s include the opening cysteine and the closing phenylalanine or tryptophan. D genes are given only for firm matches. Expanded clones are given a class, and other clones once, few, many or no size at all.

v_gene: TRBV6-5; len: 14; j_gene: TRBJ2-5; d_gene: TRBD1; abundance: -; CDR3nt: TGTGCCAGCAATGGACAGGGACCCTATGAGACCCAGTACTTC; CDR3aa: CASNGQGPYETQYF
v_gene: TRBV6-6; len: 12; j_gene: TRBJ2-1; d_gene: -; abundance: -; CDR3nt: TGTGCCAGCAGTCCCCCTGGGAGCAGGCAGTTCTTC; CDR3aa: CASSPPGSRQFF
v_gene: TRBV5-6; len: 16; j_gene: TRBJ2-3; d_gene: TRBD2; abundance: -; CDR3nt: TGTGCCAGCAGCTATCGACTAGCGGGCTGGGTAGATACGCAGTATTTT; CDR3aa: CASSYRLAGWVDTQYF
v_gene: TRBV14; len: 13; j_gene: TRBJ1-1; d_gene: -; abundance: -; CDR3nt: TGTGCCAGCAGCCTTTCAGGGAACACTGAAGCTTTCTTT; CDR3aa: CASSLSGNTEAFF
v_gene: TRBV19; len: 15; j_gene: TRBJ2-4; d_gene: TRBD1; abundance: -; CDR3nt: TGTGCCAGTAGTAAACAGGGGTCCGCCAAAAACATTCAGTACTTC; CDR3aa: CASSKQGSAKNIQYF
v_gene: TRBV20-1; len: 15; j_gene: TRBJ2-5; d_gene: TRBD2; abundance: -; CDR3nt: TGCAGTGCTAGTACTGGGACTAGGGCGACCGGGACCCAGTACTTC; CDR3aa: CSASTGTRATGTQYF
v_gene: TRBV7-9; len: 12; j_gene: TRBJ2-3; d_gene: -; abundance: -; CDR3nt: TGTGCCAGCAGCACCTACACAGATACGCAGTATTTT; CDR3aa: CASSTYTDTQYF
v_gene: TRBV7-2; len: 17; j_gene: TRBJ2-1; d_gene: TRBD1; abundance: once; CDR3nt: TGTGCCAGCAGCTTAGCGGGAGGGACAGGGGGCGTAAATGAGCAGTTCTTC; CDR3aa: CASSLAGGTGGVNEQFF
v_gene: TRBV11-1; len: 13; j_gene: TRBJ1-1; d_gene: -; abundance: -; CDR3nt: TGTGCCAGCAGCTTAAGGGGGAACACTGAAGCTTTCTTT; CDR3aa: CASSLRGNTEAFF
v_gene: TRBV4-1; len: 16; j_gene: TRBJ1-5; d_gene: -; abundance: -; CDR3nt: TGCGCCAGCAGCCTCGGCTTTGGCGGCGCAAACCAGCCCCAGCATTTT; CDR3aa: CASSLGFGGANQPQHF
v_gene: TRBV19; len: 13; j_gene: TRBJ2-1; d_gene: -; abundance: -; CDR3nt: TGTGCCAGTAGTATCATGCTAGGCTATGAGCAGTTCTTC; CDR3aa: CASSIMLGYEQFF
v_gene: TRBV18; len: 15; j_gene: TRBJ2-5; d_gene: TRBD1; abundance: -; CDR3nt: TGTGCCAGCTCACCGGGACAGGGGAGTGAAGAGACCCAGTACTTC; CDR3aa: CASSPGQGSEETQYF
v_gene: TRBV5-1; len: 12; j_gene: TRBJ2-4; d_gene: -; abundance: once; CDR3nt: TGCGCCAGCAGCCAAAACAGAAACATTCAGTACTTC; CDR3aa: CASSQNRNIQYF
v_gene: TRBV7-2; len: 16; j_gene: TRBJ1-1; d_gene: TRBD1; abundance: -; CDR3nt: TGTGCCAGCAGCGGTCAGACAGGGGTACGTTACACTGAAGCTTTCTTT; CDR3aa: CASSGQTGVRYTEAFF
v_gene: TRBV6-2/TRBV6-3; len: 18; j_gene: TRBJ2-1; d_gene: TRBD2; abundance: -; CDR3nt: TGTGCCAGCAGTTACCGGGGACTAGCGTTCAACTCCTACAATGAGCAGTTCTTC; CDR3aa: CASSYRGLAFNSYNEQFF
v_gene: TRBV4-3; len: 15; j_gene: TRBJ1-2; d_gene: -; abundance: once; CDR3nt: TGCGCCAGCAGCCAAGTTCTTCCTAGCCGGGATGGCTACACCTTC; CDR3aa: CASSQVLPSRDGYTF
v_gene: TRBV14; len: 16; j_gene: TRBJ2-1; d_gene: TRBD2; abundance: medium-sized; CDR3nt: TGTGCCAGCAGCCAAGACCGACTAGCGCAATTCAATGAGCAGTTCTTC; CDR3aa: CASSQDRLAQFNEQFF
v_gene: TRBV30; len: 13; j_gene: TRBJ2-7; d_gene: -; abundance: -; CDR3nt: TGTGCCTGGAGTATAGGAGCGATCTACGAGCAGTACTTC; CDR3aa: CAWSIGAIYEQYF
v_gene: TRBV5-1; len: 15; j_gene: TRBJ2-7; d_gene: TRBD2; abundance: -; CDR3nt: TGCGCCAGCAGCCCGACTAGCGGGAGGGCCTACGAGCAGTACTTC; CDR3aa: CASSPTSGRAYEQYF
v_gene: TRBV19; len: 12; j_gene: TRBJ1-5; d_gene: -; abundance: once; CDR3nt: TGTGCCAGTTCGCGAATGATGGAGCCCCAGCATTTT; CDR3aa: CASSRMMEPQHF
v_gene: TRBV5-4; len: 15; j_gene: TRBJ1-1; d_gene: TRBD1; abundance: once; CDR3nt: TGTGCCAGCAGCGCCGGGACAGGAGTGAACACTGAAGCTTTCTTT; CDR3aa: CASSAGTGVNTEAFF
v_gene: TRBV5-6; len: 14; j_gene: TRBJ1-1; d_gene: -; abundance: -; CDR3nt: TGTGCCAGCAGCTTGGTAGGGGGTAACACTGAAGCTTTCTTT; CDR3aa: CASSLVGGNTEAFF
v_gene: TRBV27; len: 15; j_gene: TRBJ2-2; d_gene: TRBD2; abundance: -; CDR3nt: TGTGCCAGCAGGCGACCGGGACTAGCGACCGGGGAGCTGTTTTTT; CDR3aa: CASRRPGLATGELFF
v_gene: TRBV11-2; len: 18; j_gene: TRBJ2-3; d_gene: TRBD2; abundance: -; CDR3nt: TGTGCCAGCAGCCTCGGGACTAGCGGGAGGGCCGTGACAGATACGCAGTATTTT; CDR3aa: CASSLGTSGRAVTDTQYF
v_gene: TRBV6-2/TRBV6-3; len: 14; j_gene: TRBJ1-2; d_gene: TRBD1; abundance: -; CDR3nt: TGTGCCAGCAGCCAGGGGGGGCCCGGCTATGGCTACACCTTC; CDR3aa: CASSQGGPGYGYTF
v_gene: TRBV7-3; len: 13; j_gene: TRBJ2-3; d_gene: TRBD1; abundance: -; CDR3nt: TGTGCCAGCAGCGACAGGGGGCGCGATACGCAGTATTTT; CDR3aa: CASSDRGRDTQYF
v_gene: TRBV18; len: 15; j_gene: TRBJ2-1; d_gene: TRBD2; abundance: -; CDR3nt: TGTGCCAGCTCACCCCTAGCGGGGTCCTACAATGAGCAGTTCTTC; CDR3aa: CASSPLAGSYNEQFF
v_gene: TRBV7-2; len: 8; j_gene: TRBJ1-2; d_gene: -; abundance: -; CDR3nt: TGTGCCAGCAGCTTCAACACCTTC; CDR3aa: CASSFNTF
v_gene: TRBV5-1; len: 14; j_gene: TRBJ2-4; d_gene: TRBD1; abundance: -; CDR3nt: TGCGCCAGCAGCTTCCGGGACAGAGAAAACATTCAGTACTTC; CDR3aa: CASSFRDRENIQYF
v_gene: TRBV19; len: 16; j_gene: TRBJ1-5; d_gene: -; abundance: -; CDR3nt: TGTGCCACCCTGACAGTTTGGACATCTAGCAATCAGCCCCAGCATTTT; CDR3aa: CATLTVWTSSNQPQHF
v_gene: TRBV29-1; len: 14; j_gene: TRBJ1-1; d_gene: TRBD1; abundance: once; CDR3nt: TGCAGCGTTTGCCCGACAGGGGCGAACACTGAAGCTTTCTTT; CDR3aa: CSVCPTGANTEAFF
v_gene: TRBV19; len: 18; j_gene: TRBJ1-5; d_gene: -; abundance: few; CDR3nt: TGTGCCAGTAGTACCATAACCGGGGGGTACCCGAGCAATCAGCCCCAGCATTTT; CDR3aa: CASSTITGGYPSNQPQHF
v_gene: TRBV7-9; len: 12; j_gene: TRBJ1-1; d_gene: -; abundance: -; CDR3nt: TGTGCCAGCGGAAGATACGGGACTGAAGCTTTCTTT; CDR3aa: CASGRYGTEAFF
v_gene: TRBV5-6; len: 16; j_gene: TRBJ2-2; d_gene: -; abundance: -; CDR3nt: TGTGCCAGCAGCTTGATGTGGGGAGTAGAGGACGGGGAGCTGTTTTTT; CDR3aa: CASSLMWGVEDGELFF
v_gene: TRBV7-9; len: 14; j_gene: TRBJ2-2; d_gene: TRBD2; abundance: -; CDR3nt: TGTGCCAGCACCGGGGGAGGGCCGGTCGGGGAGCTGTTTTTT; CDR3aa: CASTGGGPVGELFF
v_gene: TRBV12-3/TRBV12-4; len: 13; j_gene: TRBJ2-3; d_gene: TRBD2; abundance: -; CDR3nt: TGTGCCAGCGGACTAGGTAGCACAGATACGCAGTATTTT; CDR3aa: CASGLGSTDTQYF
v_gene: TRBV20-1; len: 17; j_gene: TRBJ2-3; d_gene: TRBD2; abundance: -; CDR3nt: TGCAGTGCTAGTGGCGGGAGGGTCCTTGGGGGCACAGATACGCAGTATTTT; CDR3aa: CSASGGRVLGGTDTQYF
v_gene: TRBV4-3; len: 19; j_gene: TRBJ2-2; d_gene: TRBD1; abundance: -; CDR3nt: TGCGCCAGCAGCCAAGAGGCCGGGACAGGGGTGGCGAACACCGGGGAGCTGTTTTTT; CDR3aa: CASSQEAGTGVANTGELFF
v_gene: TRBV5-1; len: 14; j_gene: TRBJ2-1; d_gene: TRBD1; abundance: few; CDR3nt: TGCGCCAGCAGCTACGGGACAGATTATAATGAGCAGTTCTTC; CDR3aa: CASSYGTDYNEQFF
v_gene: TRBV19; len: 14; j_gene: TRBJ2-2; d_gene: TRBD2; abundance: once; CDR3nt: TGTGCCACCGCGACTAGCGGGTACACCGGGGAGCTGTTTTTT; CDR3aa: CATATSGYTGELFF
v_gene: TRBV13; len: 16; j_gene: TRBJ1-3; d_gene: -; abundance: once; CDR3nt: TGTGCCAGCAGCTACGACCTCAGCCAGGGTGTAAACACCATATATTTT; CDR3aa: CASSYDLSQGVNTIYF
v_gene: TRBV5-1; len: 14; j_gene: TRBJ2-7; d_gene: TRBD1; abundance: -; CDR3nt: TGCGCCAGCAGCTCTCGACAGGGGGGAAACGAGCAGTACTTC; CDR3aa: CASSSRQGGNEQYF